This T cell receptor beta chain was documented in a study of T cells after yellow fever vaccination. Turning to the study itself: Those fractions that held only low numbers of cells were prepared using the SMART-Seq v4 Ultra Low Input RNA kit. Study-wide results and limits: Relatively few clonotypes were ones that appeared in both CD4 and CD8 compartments. Most clones from primary vaccination resurfaced after the booster (around 97% CD4, around 89% CD8).

Germline CDR1 is KGHSH and CDR2 is LQKENI. Trimming removed 3 bases from V and 1 base from J, with 9 bases in between. The CDR3 is made up of 15 amino acids. This clonotype was picked up many times. Its antigen is unidentified. Template switching with 5'RACE generated the TCR cDNA and added a universal primer site and UMIs. TCRdb re-derived calls from the 5' RACE reads in MiXCR, one entry per CDR3 protein. The sample lists 200,000 to 250,000 distinct CDR3 sequences; less than 3.5% were seen once. Sequenced material: CD4+ T cells sorted from PBMCs, taken 10 days after the yellow fever booster vaccination. The genes are TRBV18 and TRBJ2-2; possibly TRBD1 for D (6 bases). The clonotype originates from a man aged 18 to 30 who received the YFV17D yellow fever vaccine. The CDR3 loop is CASSPSGQNTGELFF. In nucleotides, the CDR3 is TGTGCCAGCTCACCCTCGGGACAGAACACCGGGGAGCTGTTTTTT.